This T cell receptor (beta chain) was identified during a study of human T cells and chemical hapten exposure. Background on the study: Readings were taken at 6 days from patch tests that had applied 0.01% DPC to the upper back.

In this sample, this clonotype turned up a few times. Its antigen is currently unknown. Time point given: patch test 3, about 24 weeks after DPC sensitization. Treatment indicated: therapeutic diphenylcyclopropenone sensitization with weekly scalp DPC. Blood was drawn before each patch test was applied. Findings and limits, study-wide: Controls formed significantly fewer large CDR3 similarity clusters than expanded TCRs did.

The CDR3 sequence is 13 residues long. The ends lost 4 bases at V and 2 bases at J; junction bases unmatched: 5. The germline V gene has CDR1 SQVTM and CDR2 ANQGSEA. For the library, individual cDNA molecules each received unique molecular identifiers. Via MiXCR, TCRdb re-called the RACE reads, giving one row per CDR3 protein. The repertoire has about 190,000 distinct CDR3 sequences, approximately 24% of them found once; the top ten carry 2.5%. The chain employs TRBV29-1 and TRBJ2-7, with 7 positions matching TRBD1. The clonotype originates from a woman in her forties with alopecia areata. Some clones in this sample may be carry-over from other donors' samples. Source: whole blood, taken in connection with sensitization to the hapten diphenylcyclopropenone (DPC). DNA of the CDR3: TGCAGCGTTGTGGCAGGGGGACCCTACGAGCAGTACTTC. Translation: CSVVAGGPYEQYF.